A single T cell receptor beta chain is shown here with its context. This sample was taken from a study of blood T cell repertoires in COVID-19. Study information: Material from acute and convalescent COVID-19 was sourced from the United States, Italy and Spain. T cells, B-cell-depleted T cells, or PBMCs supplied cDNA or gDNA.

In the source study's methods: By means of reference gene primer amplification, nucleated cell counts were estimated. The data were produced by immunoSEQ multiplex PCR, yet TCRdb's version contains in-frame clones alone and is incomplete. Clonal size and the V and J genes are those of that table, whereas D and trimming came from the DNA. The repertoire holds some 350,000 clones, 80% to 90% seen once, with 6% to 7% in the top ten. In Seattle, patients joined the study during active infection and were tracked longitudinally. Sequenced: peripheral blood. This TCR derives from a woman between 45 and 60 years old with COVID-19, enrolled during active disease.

This chain's CDR3 is CAISESRTPGNTIYF. The CDR3 bases are TGTGCCATCAGTGAGTCGCGCACTCCTGGAAACACCATATATTTT. The V and J genes are TRBV10-3 and TRBJ1-3; D remains unclear. The V gene's germline CDR1 is ENHRY and CDR2 SYGVKD. V lost 0 bases, J lost 2 bases, and 8 bases lay in between. The CDR3 contains 15 residues.